These 17 T cell receptor beta chains share one sample of origin, sequenced in a study of blood T cells in healthy people across ages. Primers used in a second PCR of roughly 7 to 11 cycles were a sample-barcoded 5' primer and a J-beta primer mix. TCRdb itself ran the 5' RACE reads through MiXCR, one entry per CDR3 protein. Of 790,000 or so distinct CDR3 sequences in the sample, less than 60% were seen once. Sequenced: blood. These receptors were collected from an older man in good health.

V is TRBV30 and J is TRBJ2-1; the match to TRBD1 covers 8 bases. V trimming: 3 bases; J trimming: 6 bases; junction bases outside the gene matches: 7. The CDR3 sequence is 14 residues long. Germline V lookup: CDR1 GTSNPN, CDR2 SVGIG (reference sequence). The CDR3 is CAWRPGQEINEQFF. CDR3 nucleotides: TGTGCCTGGAGACCGGGACAGGAGATCAATGAGCAGTTCTTC.

In its sample, this clonotype was seen a few times. This chain joins TRBV20-1 and TRBJ2-5, with TRBD2 matching over 8 bases. Germline values: CDR1 DFQATT, CDR2 SNEGSKA (reference sequence). The V gene end was trimmed by 6 bases and the J gene end by 5 bases; junction bases not matched to a gene: 8. The CDR3 loop spans 13 amino acids. CDR3 in DNA: TGCAGTGCCCTTGGGACGGGAGGGGAGACCCAGTACTTC. Its protein product is CSALGTGGETQYF.

The chain employs TRBV2 and TRBJ2-1; 13 bases agree with TRBD2. CDR3 length: 15 amino acids. With V trimmed by 6 bases and J by 5 bases, 4 bases remained unmatched. The germline V gene has CDR1 SNHLY and CDR2 FYNNEI. The CDR3 region is CASRRGLAGNNEQFF. The CDR3 nucleotides read TGTGCCAGCAGACGGGGACTAGCGGGAAACAATGAGCAGTTCTTC.

To note about this clonotype: One end of the junction is discordant with germline, which a read error may explain. The chain joins TRBV20-1 to TRBJ2-4, with D tentatively TRBD1 or TRBD2 (8 bases each). The DNA end favors TRBJ2-7, so the J call may be wrong. Germline lookup yields CDR1 DFQATT and CDR2 SNEGSKA (reference sequence). The CDR3 extends over 14 amino acids. CDR3 loop: CGAVAGQATHEQYF. In DNA form, the CDR3 reads TGCGGTGCGGTAGCGGGACAGGCCACCCACGAGCAGTACTTC.

V is TRBV7-2 and J is TRBJ2-1; TRBD2 matches 7 bases. J was trimmed by 5 bases and V by 2 bases; bases with no gene match: 6. Per the germline V gene, CDR1 is SGHTA and CDR2 is FQGNSA. The CDR3 contains 15 residues. CDR3 coding DNA: TGTGCCAGCAGCTTATGGGGGGGGTCCCACAATGAGCAGTTCTTC. This gives the protein CASSLWGGSHNEQFF.

The rearrangement joins TRBV6-2 or TRBV6-3 to TRBJ1-6; D is unclear. Germline V gene sequence: CDR1 MNHEY, CDR2 SVGEGT. With 0 bases removed from V and 7 bases from J, the gap between germline ends came to 10 bases. The CDR3 runs 15 residues. CDR3 sequence: CASSYSIVGNSPLHF. Here the CDR3 DNA reads TGTGCCAGCAGTTACTCGATTGTTGGGAATTCACCCCTCCACTTT.

For the CDR3, the DNA is TGTGCCAGCAGTGACTCGCTAGCGGGGGGAGGTGAGCAGTACTTC. Translation gives CASSDSLAGGGEQYF. The rearrangement uses TRBV6-4 and TRBJ2-5, with 11 nucleotides matching TRBD2. V was clipped by 0 bases and J by 11 bases; unmatched bases: 8. The CDR3 runs to 15 residues. CDR1 is MRHNA and CDR2 is SNTAGT in the germline V gene.

Notes on this clonotype: Mismatch with germline at one junction end may stem from a read error. The gene calls are TRBV24-1 and TRBJ1-5; TRBD1 is a possible D gene (5 bases). Germline V gene lookup returns CDR1 KGHDR and CDR2 SFDVKD. CDR3 size: 14 residues. The CDR3 DNA sequence: TGTGCCACCAGTGATTGGGAAGGGGATCAGCTCCAGCATTTT. Translated, it gives CATSDWEGDQLQHF.

This rearrangement joins TRBV7-2 to TRBJ2-5; TRBD1 is a possible D gene (6 bases). CDR1 and CDR2 (germline): SGHTA, FQGNSA. This CDR3 contains 16 residues. V was pared by 7 bases and J by 1 base, with 19 bases between. The CDR3 nucleotides read TGTGCCAGCATCAAATACACCGGACAGATCCAAGAGACCCAGTACTTC. Translation gives CASIKYTGQIQETQYF. Supplemented by reference TRBV7-2 and TRBJ2-5, the full variable domain reads GAGVSQSPSNKVTEKGKDVELRCDPISGHTALYWYRQSLGQGLEFLIYFQGNSAPDKSGLPSDRFSAERTGGSVSTLTIQRTQQEDSAVYLCASIKYTGQIQETQYFGPGTRLLVL.

The chain links TRBV9 to TRBJ1-6, with TRBD1 identical over 10 bases. The CDR3 is 16 amino acids. Germline-derived CDR1 and CDR2 are SGDLS and YYNGEE. J gave up 8 bases and V 4 bases, and 9 bases lay outside the gene matches. The CDR3 spells CASSFDRGLFYSPLHF. As DNA, the CDR3 is TGTGCCAGCAGCTTTGACAGGGGGCTTTTCTATTCACCCCTCCACTTT.

The CDR3: CASSSTPRVQPQHF. DNA for the CDR3: TGTGCCAGCAGCTCAACCCCCAGGGTTCAGCCCCAGCATTTT. V and J are TRBV7-2 and TRBJ1-5; tentatively, D is TRBD1 (5 bases). The V gene's germline CDR1 is SGHTA and CDR2 FQGNSA. The CDR3 loop spans 14 amino acids. Trimming removed 4 bases at V and 6 bases at J, with 13 bases between.

Ten or more counts support this clonotype. The rearrangement uses TRBV5-1 and TRBJ2-1, with TRBD2 identical over 14 bases. Germline-derived CDR1 and CDR2 are SGHRS and YFSETQ. The CDR3 contains 15 residues. Trimming at V came to 2 bases and at J to 8 bases, leaving 3 bases not matched to a gene. CDR3 bases: TGCGCCAGCAGCTTAGGACTAGCGGGGGGCGATGAGCAGTTCTTC. Protein: CASSLGLAGGDEQFF.

A note on this clonotype: A much larger clonotype is one base distant, so this may be a read error. This chain links TRBV6-1 with TRBJ2-1; 9 bases are shared with TRBD2. Looked up from germline, CDR1 is MNHNS and CDR2 is SASEGT. CDR3 length equals 13 residues. The CDR3 loop is CASSGLADNERFF. In nucleotides, the CDR3 is TGTGCCAGCAGTGGACTAGCGGACAATGAGCGGTTCTTC.

The rearrangement links TRBV27 to TRBJ2-1, with 7 bases matching TRBD1. Trimming at V came to 0 bases and at J to 3 bases, leaving 2 bases not matched to a gene. The germline gives CDR1 MNHEY, CDR2 SMNVEV (reference sequence). This CDR3 is 15 amino acids long. The CDR3 DNA is TGTGCCAGCAGTTTATCCACAGGGGACTACAATGAGCAGTTCTTC. Translated: CASSLSTGDYNEQFF.

The chain employs TRBV20-1 and TRBJ2-3; 10 nucleotides align to TRBD1. After removal of 6 bases from V and 2 bases from J, the junction contained 5 bases not matched to a gene. This CDR3 spans 14 amino acids. Germline CDR1 and CDR2: DFQATT and SNEGSKA (reference sequence). The CDR3 nucleotides read TGCAGTGCCAAGGGACAGGGGAACACAGATACGCAGTATTTT. It codes for CSAKGQGNTDTQYF.

This clonotype showed up just once. This chain connects TRBV7-9 to TRBJ2-5; D might be TRBD2 (6 bases). Germline V gives CDR1 SEHNR, CDR2 FQNEAQ (reference sequence). The CDR3 is 19 amino acids. Trimming shortened V by 5 bases and J by 1 base, and 26 bases separated the two germline ends. The CDR3: CASSRSIAGTARPQETQYF. The CDR3 DNA follows: TGTGCCAGCAGCCGATCGATAGCCGGGACTGCAAGGCCCCAAGAGACCCAGTACTTC. Full variable domain (rest looked up from reference TRBV7-9 and TRBJ2-5): DTGVSQNPRHKITKRGQNVTFRCDPISEHNRLYWYRQTLGQGPEFLTYFQNEAQLEKSRLLSDRFSAERPKGSFSTLEIQRTEQGDSAMYLCASSRSIAGTARPQETQYFGPGTRLLVL.

In its sample, this clonotype was seen a few times. V is TRBV7-2 and J is TRBJ2-1; tentatively, D is TRBD1 (5 bases). The CDR3 sequence is 12 residues long. The V and J ends lost 6 bases and 12 bases respectively, with 15 bases between them. CDR1 and CDR2 from the germline V gene are SGHTA and FQGNSA. The CDR3 bases are TGTGCCAGCAGTCGTACAGGCTTTGGGCAGTTCTTC. Encoded protein: CASSRTGFGQFF.